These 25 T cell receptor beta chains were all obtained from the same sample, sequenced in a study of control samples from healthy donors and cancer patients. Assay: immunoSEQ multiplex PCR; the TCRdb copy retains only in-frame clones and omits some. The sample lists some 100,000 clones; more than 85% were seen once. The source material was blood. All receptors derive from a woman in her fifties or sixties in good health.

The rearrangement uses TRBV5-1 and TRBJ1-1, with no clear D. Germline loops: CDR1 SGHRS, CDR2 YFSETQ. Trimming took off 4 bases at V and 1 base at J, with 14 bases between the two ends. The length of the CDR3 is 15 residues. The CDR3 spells CASSQLGSPNTEAFF. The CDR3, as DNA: TGCGCCAGCAGCCAACTTGGGTCTCCGAACACTGAAGCTTTCTTT. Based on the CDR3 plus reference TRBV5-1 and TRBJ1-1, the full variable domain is KAGVTQTPRYLIKTRGQQVTLSCSPISGHRSVSWYQQTPGQGLQFLFEYFSETQRNKGNFPGRFSGRQFSNSRSEMNVSTLELGDSALYLCASSQLGSPNTEAFFGQGTRLTVV.

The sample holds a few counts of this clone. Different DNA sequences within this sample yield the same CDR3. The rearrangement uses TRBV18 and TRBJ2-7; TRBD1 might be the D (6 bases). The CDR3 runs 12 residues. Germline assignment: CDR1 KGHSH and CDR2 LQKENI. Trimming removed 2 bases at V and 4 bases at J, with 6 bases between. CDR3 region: CASSPGTYEQYV. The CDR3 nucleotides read TGTGCCAGCTCACCAGGGACATACGAGCAGTACGTC.

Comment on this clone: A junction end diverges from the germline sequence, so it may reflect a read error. CDR3 coding DNA: TGTGCCAGCAGTTCTATTGCAACGGGACGCCTAAACTTC. It codes for CASSSIATGRLNF. This chain links TRBV12-3 or TRBV12-4 with TRBJ2-5; the D gene could be TRBD1 or TRBD2 (5 bases each). This CDR3 has 13 amino acids.

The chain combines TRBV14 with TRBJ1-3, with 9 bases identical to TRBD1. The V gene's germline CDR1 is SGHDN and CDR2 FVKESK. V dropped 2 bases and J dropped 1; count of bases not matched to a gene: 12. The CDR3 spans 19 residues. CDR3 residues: CASSQPTGTGRFSGNTIYF. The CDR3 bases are TGTGCCAGCAGCCAACCGACCGGGACAGGGAGATTTTCTGGAAACACCATATATTTT.

The CDR3 nucleotides read TGTGCCAGCACCTACGGCCTCGTCATGGGTCCCCAGCATTTT. Protein sequence: CASTYGLVMGPQHF. The V and J genes are TRBV6-5 and TRBJ1-5; D ambiguous. Germline CDR1 MNHEY, CDR2 SVGAGI. The ends were cut back, 7 bases at V and 10 bases at J, with 20 bases in the middle. This CDR3 region has 14 residues.

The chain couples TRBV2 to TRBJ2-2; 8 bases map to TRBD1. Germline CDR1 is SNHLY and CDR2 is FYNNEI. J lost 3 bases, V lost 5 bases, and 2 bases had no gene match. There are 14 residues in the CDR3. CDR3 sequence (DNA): TGTGCCAGCAGTAGGGGACAGGACACCGGGGAGCTGTTTTTT. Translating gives CASSRGQDTGELFF.

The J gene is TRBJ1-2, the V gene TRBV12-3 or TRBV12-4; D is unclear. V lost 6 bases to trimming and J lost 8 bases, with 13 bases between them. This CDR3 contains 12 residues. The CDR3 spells CASSSLSGGYTF. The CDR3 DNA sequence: TGTGCCAGCAGCTCCCTTAGTGGGGGCTACACCTTC.

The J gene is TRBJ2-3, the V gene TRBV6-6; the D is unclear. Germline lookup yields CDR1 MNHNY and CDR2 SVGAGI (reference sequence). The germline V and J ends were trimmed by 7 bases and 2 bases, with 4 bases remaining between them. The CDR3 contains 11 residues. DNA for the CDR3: TGTGCCAGCACCTACACAGATACGCAGTATTTT. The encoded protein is CASTYTDTQYF.

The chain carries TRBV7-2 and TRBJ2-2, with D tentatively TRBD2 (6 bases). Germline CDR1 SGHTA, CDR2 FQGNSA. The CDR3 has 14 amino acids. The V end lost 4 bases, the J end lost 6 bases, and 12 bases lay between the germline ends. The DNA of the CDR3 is TGTGCCAGCAGCTCCGGGACTGACGCCGGGGAGCTGTTTTTT. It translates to CASSSGTDAGELFF.

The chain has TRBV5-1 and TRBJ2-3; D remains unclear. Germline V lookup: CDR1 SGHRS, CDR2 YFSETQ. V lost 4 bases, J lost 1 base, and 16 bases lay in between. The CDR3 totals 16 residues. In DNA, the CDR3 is TGCGCCAGCAGCATAGGACGGTCCCAGGGCACAGATACGCAGTATTTT. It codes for CASSIGRSQGTDTQYF.

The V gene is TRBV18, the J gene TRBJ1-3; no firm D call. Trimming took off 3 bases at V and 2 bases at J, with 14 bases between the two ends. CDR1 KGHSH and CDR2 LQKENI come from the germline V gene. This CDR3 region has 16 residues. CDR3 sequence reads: CASSPGEWGAGNTIYF. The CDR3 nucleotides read TGTGCCAGCTCACCGGGAGAGTGGGGAGCTGGAAACACCATATATTTT.

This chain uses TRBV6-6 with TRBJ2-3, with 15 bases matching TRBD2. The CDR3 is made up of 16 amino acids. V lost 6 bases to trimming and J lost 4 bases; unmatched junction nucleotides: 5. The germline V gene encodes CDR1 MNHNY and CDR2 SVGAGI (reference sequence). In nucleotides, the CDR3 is TGTGCCAGCAGGGGGACTAGCGGGAGGAGGGCAGATACGCAGTATTTT. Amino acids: CASRGTSGRRADTQYF.

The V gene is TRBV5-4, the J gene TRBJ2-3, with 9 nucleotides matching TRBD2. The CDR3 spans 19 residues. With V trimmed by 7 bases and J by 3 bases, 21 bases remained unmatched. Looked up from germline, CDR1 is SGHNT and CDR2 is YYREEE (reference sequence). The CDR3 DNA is TGTGCCAGCCACCGACCAGGACTAGCGCCGAGGGAACGTACAGATACGCAGTATTTT. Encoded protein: CASHRPGLAPRERTDTQYF. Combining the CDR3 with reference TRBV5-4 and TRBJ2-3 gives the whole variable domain ETGVTQSPTHLIKTRGQQVTLRCSSQSGHNTVSWYQQALGQGPQFIFQYYREEENGRGNFPPRFSGLQFPNYSSELNVNALELDDSALYLCASHRPGLAPRERTDTQYFGPGTRLTVL.

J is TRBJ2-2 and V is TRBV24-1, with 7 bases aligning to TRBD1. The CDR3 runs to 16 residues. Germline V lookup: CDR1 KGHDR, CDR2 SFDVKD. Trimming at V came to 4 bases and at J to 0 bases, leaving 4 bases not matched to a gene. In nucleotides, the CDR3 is TGTGCCACCAGTGAGCGAGGGACAGCGAACACCGGGGAGCTGTTTTTT. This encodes CATSERGTANTGELFF.

The CDR3 nucleotides are TGTGCCAGCAGCTCGGGGGGGAGCTCCTACGAGCAGTACGTC. This encodes CASSSGGSSYEQYV. V and J are TRBV5-4 and TRBJ2-7; 8 positions match TRBD2. Germline values: CDR1 SGHNT, CDR2 YYREEE (reference sequence). Trimming took 3 bases from V and 0 from J; bases not matched to a gene: 2. The CDR3 has 14 amino acids.

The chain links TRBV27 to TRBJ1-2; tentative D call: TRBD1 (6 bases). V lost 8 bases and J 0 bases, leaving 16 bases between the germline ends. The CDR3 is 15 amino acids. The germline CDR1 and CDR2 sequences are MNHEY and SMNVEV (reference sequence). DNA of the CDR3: TGTGCCAGCCGTAAAGTCACAGGGCCTAACTATGGCTACACCTTC. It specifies CASRKVTGPNYGYTF.

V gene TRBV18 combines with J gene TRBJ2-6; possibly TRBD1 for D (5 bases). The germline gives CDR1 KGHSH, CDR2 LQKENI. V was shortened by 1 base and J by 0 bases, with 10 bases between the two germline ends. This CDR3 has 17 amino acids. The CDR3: CASSPRQGPSGANVLTF. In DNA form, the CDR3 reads TGTGCCAGCTCACCACGCCAGGGCCCCTCTGGGGCCAACGTCCTGACTTTC.

In nucleotides, the CDR3 is TGTGCCAGCTCATCCTTAGTCGGCAATGAGCAGTTCTTC. Amino acid sequence: CASSSLVGNEQFF. The chain recombines TRBV18 with TRBJ2-1; D ambiguous. V gave up 5 bases and J gave up 6 bases, with 11 bases separating them. Germline values: CDR1 KGHSH, CDR2 LQKENI. The CDR3 sequence is 13 residues long.

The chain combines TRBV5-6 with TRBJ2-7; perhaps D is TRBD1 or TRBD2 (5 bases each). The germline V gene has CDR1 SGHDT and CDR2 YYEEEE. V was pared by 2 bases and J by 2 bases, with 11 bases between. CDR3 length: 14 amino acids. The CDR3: CASSLGDRTYEQYF. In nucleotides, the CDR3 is TGTGCCAGCAGCTTAGGGGACCGGACCTACGAGCAGTACTTC.

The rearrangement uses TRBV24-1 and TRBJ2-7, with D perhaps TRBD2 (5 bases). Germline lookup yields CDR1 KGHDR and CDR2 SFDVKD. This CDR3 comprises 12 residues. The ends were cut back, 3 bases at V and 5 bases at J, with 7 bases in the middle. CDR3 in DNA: TGTGCCACCAGTGATGGACTGGACGAGCAGTACGTC. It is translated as CATSDGLDEQYV.

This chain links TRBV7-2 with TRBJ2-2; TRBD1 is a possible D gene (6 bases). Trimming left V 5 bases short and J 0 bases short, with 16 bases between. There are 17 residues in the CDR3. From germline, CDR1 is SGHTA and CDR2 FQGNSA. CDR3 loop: CASSERGGQANTGELFF. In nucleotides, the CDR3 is TGTGCCAGCAGCGAGAGAGGGGGACAAGCGAACACCGGGGAGCTGTTTTTT.

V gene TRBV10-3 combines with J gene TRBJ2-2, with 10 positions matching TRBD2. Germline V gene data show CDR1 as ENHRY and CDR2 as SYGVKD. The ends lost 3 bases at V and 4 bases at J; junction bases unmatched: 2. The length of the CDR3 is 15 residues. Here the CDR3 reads CAISELAGITGELFF. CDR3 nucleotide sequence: TGTGCCATCAGTGAACTAGCGGGGATCACCGGGGAGCTGTTTTTT.

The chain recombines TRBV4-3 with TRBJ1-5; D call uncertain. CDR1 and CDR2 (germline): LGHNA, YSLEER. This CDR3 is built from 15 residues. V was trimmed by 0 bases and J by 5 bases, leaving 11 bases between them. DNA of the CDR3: TGCGCCAGCAGCCAAGAACCAAGGGTAGATCAGCCCCAGCATTTT. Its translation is CASSQEPRVDQPQHF.

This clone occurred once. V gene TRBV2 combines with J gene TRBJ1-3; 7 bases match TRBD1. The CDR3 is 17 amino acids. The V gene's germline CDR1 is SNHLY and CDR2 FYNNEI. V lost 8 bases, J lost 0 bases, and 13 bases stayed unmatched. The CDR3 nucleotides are TGTGCCAGCCGTAACCAGGGACAGTTAATCTCTGGAAACACCATATATTTT. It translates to CASRNQGQLISGNTIYF. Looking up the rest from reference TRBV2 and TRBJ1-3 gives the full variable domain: EPEVTQTPSHQVTQMGQEVILRCVPISNHLYFYWYRQILGQKVEFLVSFYNNEISEKSEIFDDQFSVERPDGSNFTLKIRSTKLEDSAMYFCASRNQGQLISGNTIYFGEGSWLTVV.

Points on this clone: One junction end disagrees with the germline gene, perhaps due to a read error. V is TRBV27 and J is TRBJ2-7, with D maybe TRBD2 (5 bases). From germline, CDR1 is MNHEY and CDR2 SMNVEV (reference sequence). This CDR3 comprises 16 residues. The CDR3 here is CASSLLEGVRTYQQYF. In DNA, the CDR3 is TGTGCCAGCAGTTTATTAGAGGGTGTCCGGACCTACCAGCAGTACTTC.